Presented here are 6 T cell receptor beta chains from one specimen sequenced in a study of metastatic and nonmetastatic thyroid tumors. All patients were treatment-naive before thyroid surgery. TCRdb recomputed clones from the PCR reads via MiXCR. Of 15,000 to 20,000 clones listed, 34% were seen once; the top ten hold approximately 11%. Material for sequencing was tumor tissue. The receptor source for this set is a male donor with papillary thyroid cancer or a benign thyroid nodule (not recorded which). Some clones in this sample may be carry-over from other donors' samples.

This clone was recorded many times. A much larger clone differs by one base, so this may be a read error. This chain links TRBV6-5 with TRBJ2-7, with 7 positions matching TRBD2. This CDR3 has 15 residues. CDR1 and CDR2 from the germline V gene are MNHEY and SVGAGI. The CDR3 reads CASSYGGGGAYERYF. For the CDR3, the DNA is TGTGCCAGCAGTTACGGGGGGGGAGGGGCCTACGAGCGGTACTTC.

The chain carries TRBV6-2 or TRBV6-3 and TRBJ2-5, with D perhaps assigned TRBD1 or TRBD2 (6 bases each). Trimming took off 2 bases at V and 5 bases at J, with 12 bases between the two ends. CDR1 MNHEY and CDR2 SVGEGT come from the germline V gene. The CDR3 is made up of 14 amino acids. The CDR3 bases are TGTGCCAGCAGTTACAGAGGGGGAGGCGAGACCCAGTACTTC. It is translated as CASSYRGGGETQYF.

The V gene is TRBV24-1, the J gene TRBJ1-2, with D tentatively TRBD1 (5 bases). CDR3 size: 15 residues. Germline V gene sequence: CDR1 KGHDR, CDR2 SFDVKD. V was cut by 2 bases and J by 3 bases, with 12 bases left in between. CDR3 in amino acids: CATSDSPGRDYGYTF. The CDR3 coding sequence is TGTGCCACCAGTGATTCCCCAGGGCGCGACTATGGCTACACCTTC.

The chain employs TRBV6-5 and TRBJ2-2; 8 nucleotides align to TRBD2. Looked up from germline, CDR1 is MNHEY and CDR2 is SVGAGI. The CDR3 has 17 residues. The J segment lost 4 bases and the V segment lost 9 bases, leaving 16 bases of the junction unmatched. The DNA of the CDR3 is TGTGCCAGTAGTGCGACTAGCGTGAGTGCTGGCACCGGGGAGCTGTTTTTT. Translating gives CASSATSVSAGTGELFF.

This clone was observed many times. V is TRBV4-1 and J is TRBJ1-2; tentatively, D is TRBD1 (5 bases). The V end was cut by 4 bases, the J end by 7 bases, with 22 bases between. The CDR3 has 16 residues. The germline CDR1 and CDR2 sequences are MGHRA and YSYEKL. In nucleotides, the CDR3 is TGCGCCAGCAGCCCAGGGCGCGGCAGCGAGGATGGTGGCTACACCTTC. Residues: CASSPGRGSEDGGYTF.

In its sample, this clone was seen a few times. Written as DNA, the CDR3 is TGTGCCAGCAGACCACCGGTGGGTCCAGATACGCAGTATTTT. This codes for CASRPPVGPDTQYF. The chain couples TRBV28 to TRBJ2-3; D gene unclear. Germline V gives CDR1 MDHEN, CDR2 SYDVKM. Trimming left V 6 bases short and J 4 bases short, with 14 bases between. CDR3 length: 14 residues.